This is a list of T cell receptor beta chains from one sample in a study of blood T cell repertoires in COVID-19. The assay was immunoSEQ multiplex PCR, and TCRdb's table has in-frame clones only and misses some. The sample consists of about 78,000 clones, under 85% of them appearing once. The specimen sequenced was peripheral blood. The receptors originated from a human donor in a cohort sampled during active COVID-19. The CDR3 runs from the conserved cysteine through the conserved F or W. A D gene is named only where the DNA matches it firmly. Clone size is not always given. Where it is, it says once, few, many or a class for expanded clones.

abundance	v_gene	d_gene	j_gene	CDR3nt	CDR3aa
.	TRBV6-6	.	TRBJ2-7	TGTGCCAGCAGTTACGGAGACGGTTACGAGCAGTACTTC	CASSYGDGYEQYF
.	TRBV27	.	TRBJ2-3	TGTGCCAGCAGTTTCCACGGAGATACGCAGTATTTT	CASSFHGDTQYF
.	TRBV29-1	.	TRBJ2-3	TGCAGCGTTGAAGATCCAGGCACAGATACGCAGTATTTT	CSVEDPGTDTQYF
.	TRBV6-5	.	TRBJ1-3	TGTGCCAGCAGCACCGGGGAACCAAACACCATATATTTT	CASSTGEPNTIYF
.	TRBV28	.	TRBJ1-6	TGTGCCAGCAGGCGAAGCGGCCAGTCTCTCCACTTT	CASRRSGQSLHF
.	TRBV6-5	TRBD1	TRBJ1-5	TGTGCCAGCACCCCCCAGGGGGGCAGCAATCAGCCCCAGCATTTT	CASTPQGGSNQPQHF
.	TRBV7-2	TRBD2	TRBJ2-7	TGTGCCAGCAGCGGGGGACTAGCGGGCCGTCCCTACGAGCAGTACTTC	CASSGGLAGRPYEQYF
.	TRBV19	TRBD1	TRBJ2-7	TGTGCCAGTAGTATGGACAGGAGTTCCTACGAGCAGTACTTC	CASSMDRSSYEQYF
.	TRBV7-3	.	TRBJ1-3	TGTGCCAGCAGCTTAGACGGAGGGCACACCATATATTTT	CASSLDGGHTIYF
.	TRBV28	.	TRBJ1-4	TGTGCCACCTCTCAGGGCCGCCTCCCCCAAGGTGAAAAACTGTTTTTT	CATSQGRLPQGEKLFF
.	TRBV7-6	TRBD1	TRBJ1-2	TGTGCCAGCAGCTCGGGACAGGGGGATTTTTATGGCTACACCTTC	CASSSGQGDFYGYTF
.	TRBV5-4	.	TRBJ2-7	TGTGCCAGCAGCTTGGATACAGGCCTATTAGTCGAGCAGTACTTC	CASSLDTGLLVEQYF
.	TRBV18	.	TRBJ1-2	TGTGCCAGCTCACCAGACAGCTTAGAGGGCTACACCTTC	CASSPDSLEGYTF
once	TRBV11-3	TRBD2	TRBJ2-7	TGTGCCAGCAGCCAAGGACTAGCTCCCGAGCAGTACTTC	CASSQGLAPEQYF
.	TRBV5-6	.	TRBJ1-3	TGTGCCAGCAGCTTGCAAGACATAGTGGACACCATATATTTT	CASSLQDIVDTIYF
.	TRBV4-1	TRBD1	TRBJ1-5	TGCGCCAGCAGCCAATGGACAGGGTCCGGCAATCAGCCCCAGCATTTT	CASSQWTGSGNQPQHF
.	TRBV2	TRBD1	TRBJ1-2	TGTGCCAGCAGTACCGGGACAGACTATGGCTACACCTTC	CASSTGTDYGYTF
.	TRBV11-2	.	TRBJ1-2	TGTGCCAGCAGCCAGGGTTCTGGCTATGGCTACACCTTC	CASSQGSGYGYTF
.	TRBV7-6	TRBD2	TRBJ2-3	TGTGCCAGCAGCTTAGCCGCTGGCGGGGGGGCAATAGATACGCAGTATTTT	CASSLAAGGGAIDTQYF
.	TRBV2	TRBD1	TRBJ1-5	TGTGCCAGCAGGGGACAGTCTAGCAATCAGCCCCAGCATTTT	CASRGQSSNQPQHF
.	TRBV9	.	TRBJ2-3	TGTGCCAGAGCAGCCGAGTCTCGGGGTACGCAGTATTTT	CARAAESRGTQYF
.	TRBV18	.	TRBJ2-3	TGTGCCAGCTCCCTCACCCGGTCCTACACAGATACGCAGTATTTT	CASSLTRSYTDTQYF
.	TRBV5-1	TRBD1	TRBJ2-3	TGCGCCAGCAGCCGGTCCCGGGACAGGGGGGAGCTCGCTAGCACAGATACGCAGTATTTT	CASSRSRDRGELASTDTQYF
.	TRBV6-1	.	TRBJ1-6	TGTGCCAGCAGTGAACAGGGCGACCTAAATAATTCACCCCTCCACTTT	CASSEQGDLNNSPLHF
.	TRBV20-1	TRBD2	TRBJ2-4	TGCAGTGCTAGTCACGGACTAGCGGGGGCCCTCGAAAACATTCAGTACTTC	CSASHGLAGALENIQYF
.	TRBV6-5	.	TRBJ2-7	TGTGCCAGCAGTTACGGCAGGGTCTACGAGCAGTACTTC	CASSYGRVYEQYF
once	TRBV9	.	TRBJ1-4	TGTGCCAGCAGCGGCAGGGCCCTGGGAACTAATGAAAAACTGTTTTTT	CASSGRALGTNEKLFF
.	TRBV5-1	TRBD1	TRBJ2-7	TGCGCCAGCAGCCCGGGACAGTCCACCTACGAGCAGTACTTC	CASSPGQSTYEQYF
.	TRBV9	TRBD2	TRBJ2-5	TGTGCCAGCAGCGTAGGGGCTAGCGGGGTGCGGGGGTGGCAAGAGACCCAGTACTTC	CASSVGASGVRGWQETQYF
.	TRBV5-6	.	TRBJ2-7	TGTGCCAGCAGCCCTAAAACAGGCTGGGTTTTCGACGAGCAGTACTTC	CASSPKTGWVFDEQYF
.	TRBV10-3	.	TRBJ1-3	TGTGCCATAACAGGCCCTGGAAACACCATATATTTT	CAITGPGNTIYF
.	TRBV4-1	.	TRBJ1-2	TGCGCCAGCAGCCCCTCCTCAACGGGTGTCGGCTATGGCTACACCTTC	CASSPSSTGVGYGYTF
.	TRBV28	.	TRBJ2-7	TGTGCCAGCAGTACTCACTACCAGGGAGGCGAGCAGTACTTC	CASSTHYQGGEQYF
.	TRBV7-9	TRBD1	TRBJ1-6	TGTGCCAGCAGCTCCCACAGGGGGGATAATTCACCCCTCCACTTT	CASSSHRGDNSPLHF
.	TRBV6-6	.	TRBJ1-1	TGTGCCAGCAGTTACCCCGGACAGATGAACACTGAAGCTTTCTTT	CASSYPGQMNTEAFF
.	TRBV7-9	TRBD1	TRBJ2-1	TGTGCCAGCAGCTCCGGACAGGGGGCAAGAACTAGCCTTGAGCAGTTCTTC	CASSSGQGARTSLEQFF
.	TRBV9	.	TRBJ1-6	TGTGCCAGCAGCGTCGGGGGGGCAGGGTCGAATAATTCACCCCTCCACTTT	CASSVGGAGSNNSPLHF
few	TRBV2	TRBD1	TRBJ1-3	TGTGCCAGCAGTGAATTATCGAGGACAGGGCATGGAAACACCATATATTTT	CASSELSRTGHGNTIYF
.	TRBV9	.	TRBJ2-5	TGTGCCAGCAGCGTAGCCTTTAACACCGCAGGGGAGACCCAGTACTTC	CASSVAFNTAGETQYF
.	TRBV6-5	.	TRBJ1-1	TGTGCCAGCCACGCCCAGGGGAACACTGAAGCTTTCTTT	CASHAQGNTEAFF
.	TRBV7-3	TRBD1	TRBJ2-5	TGTGCCAGCACCCAAGGACAGGGCGAGACCCAGTACTTC	CASTQGQGETQYF